This TCR beta chain emerged from a study of blood T cells in healthy people across ages. Findings and caveats of the study: When one million T cells were used, diversity estimates were thought to be underestimates. TCR beta diversity was tightly associated with the proportion of naive T cells.

The second PCR ran about 6 to 11 cycles with a sample-barcoded 5' primer and J-beta primers. Each cDNA molecule received a tag from a template-switch adaptor that had 12 random nucleotides. MiXCR was run by TCRdb on the 5' RACE reads, yielding one entry per CDR3 protein. Of 650,000 to 1,000,000 distinct CDR3 sequences listed, approximately 35% are singletons. As to this clonotype: Its antigen is unknown.

Sequencing used blood. The sequence came from a man aged 18 to 30 in good health.

CDR3 protein: CASSVISGSGANVLTF. CDR3 bases: TGTGCCAGCAGCGTCATTAGCGGCTCTGGGGCCAACGTCCTGACTTTC. V is TRBV9 and J is TRBJ2-6, with D possibly TRBD2 on 6 matching bases. The CDR3 is 16 amino acids. Germline CDR1 is SGDLS and CDR2 is YYNGEE. V was cut by 2 bases and J by 0 bases, with 9 bases left in between.